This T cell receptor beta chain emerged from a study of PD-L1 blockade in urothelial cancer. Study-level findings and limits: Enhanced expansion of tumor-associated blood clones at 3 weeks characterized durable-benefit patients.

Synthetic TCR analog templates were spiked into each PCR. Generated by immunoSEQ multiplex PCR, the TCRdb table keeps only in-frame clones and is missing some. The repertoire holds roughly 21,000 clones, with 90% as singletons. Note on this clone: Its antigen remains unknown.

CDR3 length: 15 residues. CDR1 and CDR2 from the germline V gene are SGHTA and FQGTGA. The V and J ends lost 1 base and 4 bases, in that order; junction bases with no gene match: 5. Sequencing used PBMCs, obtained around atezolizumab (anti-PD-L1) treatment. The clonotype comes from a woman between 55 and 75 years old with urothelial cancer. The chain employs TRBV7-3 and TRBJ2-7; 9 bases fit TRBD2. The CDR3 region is CASSLKAGGPYEQYF. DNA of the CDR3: TGTGCCAGCAGCTTAAAGGCGGGAGGGCCTTACGAGCAGTACTTC.